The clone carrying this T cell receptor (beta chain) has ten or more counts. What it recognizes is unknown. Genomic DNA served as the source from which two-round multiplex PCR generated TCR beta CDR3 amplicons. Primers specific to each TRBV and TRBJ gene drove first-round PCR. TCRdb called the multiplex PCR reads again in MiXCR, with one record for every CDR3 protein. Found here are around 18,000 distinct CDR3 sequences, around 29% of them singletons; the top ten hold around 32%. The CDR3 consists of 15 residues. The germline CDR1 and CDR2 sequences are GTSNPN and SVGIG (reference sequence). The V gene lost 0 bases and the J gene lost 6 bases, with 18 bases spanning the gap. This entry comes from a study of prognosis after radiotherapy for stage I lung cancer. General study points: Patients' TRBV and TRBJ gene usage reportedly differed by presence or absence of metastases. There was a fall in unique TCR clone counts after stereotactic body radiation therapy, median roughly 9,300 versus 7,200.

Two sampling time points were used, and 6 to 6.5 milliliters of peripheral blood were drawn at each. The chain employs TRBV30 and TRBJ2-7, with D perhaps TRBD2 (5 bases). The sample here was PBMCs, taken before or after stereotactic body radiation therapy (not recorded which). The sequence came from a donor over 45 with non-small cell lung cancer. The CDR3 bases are TGTGCCTGGAGTGTACTTAGAGGGTATCCCTCCGAGCAGTACTTC. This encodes CAWSVLRGYPSEQYF. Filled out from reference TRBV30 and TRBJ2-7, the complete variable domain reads SQTIHQWPATLVQPVGSPLSLECTVEGTSNPNLYWYRQAAGRGLQLLFYSVGIGQISSEVPQNLSASRPQDRQFILSSKKLLLSDSGFYLCAWSVLRGYPSEQYFGPGTRLTVT.